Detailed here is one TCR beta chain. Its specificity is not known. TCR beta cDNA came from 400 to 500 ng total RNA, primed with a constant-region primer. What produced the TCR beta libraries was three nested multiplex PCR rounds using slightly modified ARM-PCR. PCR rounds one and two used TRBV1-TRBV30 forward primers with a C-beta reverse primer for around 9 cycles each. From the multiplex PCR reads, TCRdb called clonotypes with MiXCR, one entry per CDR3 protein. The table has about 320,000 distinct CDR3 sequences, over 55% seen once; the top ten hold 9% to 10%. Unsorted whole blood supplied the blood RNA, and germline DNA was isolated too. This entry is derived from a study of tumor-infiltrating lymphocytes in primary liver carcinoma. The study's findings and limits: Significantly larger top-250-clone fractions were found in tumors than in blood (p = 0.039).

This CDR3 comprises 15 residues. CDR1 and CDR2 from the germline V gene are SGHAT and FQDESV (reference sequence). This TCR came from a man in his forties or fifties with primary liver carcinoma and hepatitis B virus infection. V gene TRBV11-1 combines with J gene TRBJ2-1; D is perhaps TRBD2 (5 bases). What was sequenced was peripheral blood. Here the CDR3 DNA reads TGTGCTAACAGTGACTCTAGCTCATCCTACAATGAGCAGTTCTTC. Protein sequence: CANSDSSSSYNEQFF. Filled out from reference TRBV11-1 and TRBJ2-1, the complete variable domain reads EAEVAQSPRYKITEKSQAVAFWCDPISGHATLYWYRQILGQGPELLVQFQDESVVDDSQLPKDRFSAERLKGVDSTLKIQPAELGDSAMYLCANSDSSSSYNEQFFGPGTRLTVL.